This T cell receptor beta chain came from a study of metastatic and nonmetastatic thyroid tumors. As for the study in general: Malignant thyroid and benign thyroid patients provided blood and tumor or nodule tissue whose repertoires were compared.

Original processing notes: Construction of a distant-metastasis classifier for papillary thyroid cancer relied on CDR3 differences across clinicopathological groups. TCRdb re-analyzed the PCR reads using MiXCR. These V and J calls are TCRdb output, not the study's own analysis. The table shows tens of thousands of clones, with approximately 25% occurring only once. No patient had received any treatment before thyroid surgery. This CDR3 comprises 14 residues. This clone was seen repeatedly, ten times or more. Its antigen is unknown. This may come from a read error, since a much larger clone is one base off. Other DNA sequences of this sample code for an identical CDR3. Study outcomes and limitations: For both blood and tumor, malignant thyroid tumors reportedly showed significantly higher TCR beta diversity than benign nodules did.

The J gene is TRBJ1-4, the V gene TRBV12-3 or TRBV12-4, with D maybe TRBD1 (5 bases). The material sequenced was tumor tissue. The TCR was taken from a female donor with papillary thyroid cancer or a benign thyroid nodule (not recorded which). Some clones in this sample may be carry-over from other donors' samples. CDR3 coding DNA: TGTGCCAGCACCGACAGAGCAACCAATGAAAAACTGTTTTTT. Translation gives CASTDRATNEKLFF.